The 11 T cell receptor beta chains presented below share a single source sample, sequenced in a study of T cells in localized non-small cell lung cancer. Here immunoSEQ multiplex PCR was the method, and the copy in TCRdb shows in-frame clones only, minus some. The repertoire holds about 78,000 clones, with 84% as singletons. The material was peripheral blood, obtained before any cancer treatment. The receptor source for this set is a man between 40 and 75 years old with stage I lung adenocarcinoma.

This clone is medium-sized within its sample. V and J are TRBV18 and TRBJ2-5; no clear D. Trimming took off 5 bases at V and 1 base at J, with 14 bases between the two ends. Germline V lookup: CDR1 KGHSH, CDR2 LQKENI. The CDR3 has 15 amino acids. The CDR3 coding sequence is TGTGCCAGCTCATCACTCCCCGGAAGCCAAGAGACCCAGTACTTC. Its protein is CASSSLPGSQETQYF. Full variable domain (remainder filled in from reference TRBV18 and TRBJ2-5): NAGVMQNPRHLVRRRGQEARLRCSPMKGHSHVYWYRQLPEEGLKFMVYLQKENIIDESGMPKERFSAEFPKEGPSILRIQQVVRGDSAAYFCASSSLPGSQETQYFGPGTRLLVL.

The sample holds one count of this clone. The chain is built from TRBV30 and TRBJ2-5; TRBD2 matches at 9 bases. The germline V gene encodes CDR1 GTSNPN and CDR2 SVGIG (reference sequence). Losses at the gene ends were 1 base for V and 0 bases for J; bases not matched to a gene: 12. The CDR3 sequence is 18 residues long. CDR3 residues: CAWSELAGALPDQETQYF. CDR3 nucleotides: TGTGCCTGGAGTGAGTTAGCGGGAGCGCTCCCCGACCAAGAGACCCAGTACTTC.

V usage is TRBV18 and J usage is TRBJ2-1; 14 bases match TRBD2. There are 19 residues in the CDR3. Germline loops: CDR1 KGHSH, CDR2 LQKENI. Germline trimming cut 2 bases from V and 10 bases from J; bases unmatched to any gene: 16. As DNA, the CDR3 is TGTGCCAGCTCACCAGGGCCGATGGGACTAGCGGGAGAGAGGAGCGAGCAGTTCTTC. Translating it yields CASSPGPMGLAGERSEQFF. Combining the CDR3 with reference TRBV18 and TRBJ2-1 gives the whole variable domain NAGVMQNPRHLVRRRGQEARLRCSPMKGHSHVYWYRQLPEEGLKFMVYLQKENIIDESGMPKERFSAEFPKEGPSILRIQQVVRGDSAAYFCASSPGPMGLAGERSEQFFGPGTRLTVL.

V gene TRBV7-2 combines with J gene TRBJ1-2; possible D gene TRBD1, 6 bases. Germline lookup yields CDR1 SGHTA and CDR2 FQGNSA. The CDR3 sequence is 14 residues long. With 2 bases removed from V and 4 bases from J, the gap between germline ends came to 11 bases. The CDR3 here is CASSLLDRSYGYTF. In DNA, the CDR3 is TGTGCCAGCAGCTTACTCGACAGGAGCTATGGCTACACCTTC.

This clone was seen just once. The V gene is TRBV10-2, the J gene TRBJ2-3; D gene unclear. CDR1 and CDR2 (germline): WSHSY, SAAADI. The V and J ends lost 6 bases and 0 bases respectively, with 16 bases between them. The CDR3 has 16 amino acids. CDR3 in amino acids: CASSALGIYSTDTQYF. The CDR3 DNA sequence: TGCGCCAGCAGCGCCCTAGGAATTTATAGCACAGATACGCAGTATTTT.

This chain connects TRBV30 to TRBJ2-5; no firm D call. V gave up 2 bases and J gave up 5 bases, with 15 bases separating them. The CDR3 is 14 residues long. CDR1 is GTSNPN, CDR2 SVGIG, per germline (reference sequence). The CDR3 region is CAWSNRAPPETQYF. The DNA of the CDR3 is TGTGCCTGGAGTAATAGGGCTCCCCCTGAGACCCAGTACTTC. The whole variable domain, filled in from reference TRBV30 and TRBJ2-5, reads SQTIHQWPATLVQPVGSPLSLECTVEGTSNPNLYWYRQAAGRGLQLLFYSVGIGQISSEVPQNLSASRPQDRQFILSSKKLLLSDSGFYLCAWSNRAPPETQYFGPGTRLLVL.

This chain joins TRBV18 and TRBJ1-2, with 7 bases identical to TRBD1. Germline loops: CDR1 KGHSH, CDR2 LQKENI. Losses at the gene ends were 3 bases for V and 3 bases for J; bases not matched to a gene: 1. The CDR3 sequence is 13 residues long. CDR3 region: CASSPTGYYGYTF. Written as DNA, the CDR3 is TGTGCCAGCTCACCGACAGGGTACTATGGCTACACCTTC.

V and J are TRBV7-8 and TRBJ2-2; D ambiguous. Trimming took off 2 bases at V and 1 base at J, with 11 bases between the two ends. Germline CDR1 SGHVS, CDR2 FQNEAQ. This CDR3 is built from 16 residues. Here the CDR3 DNA reads TGTGCCAGCAGCTTACGTTTGGGGAAGAACACCGGGGAGCTGTTTTTT. Amino acids: CASSLRLGKNTGELFF.

The rearrangement links TRBV4-3 to TRBJ2-3; either TRBD1 or TRBD2 may fit D (6 bases each). Trimming pared 4 bases from V and 7 bases from J, leaving 18 bases between. Germline V gene sequence: CDR1 LGHNA, CDR2 YSLEER. The CDR3 is 15 amino acids. CDR3 region: CASSPQGLGGHTQYF. The DNA of the CDR3 is TGCGCCAGCAGCCCACAAGGGCTAGGGGGGCATACGCAGTATTTT.

V and J are TRBV6-1 and TRBJ2-4; 10 bases match TRBD1. In germline, CDR1 is MNHNS, CDR2 SASEGT. The CDR3 is 14 residues long. V lost 6 bases to trimming and J lost 14 bases; unmatched junction nucleotides: 13. CDR3: CASSSLTDRGREYF. The CDR3 coding sequence is TGTGCCAGCAGCTCCCTAACCGACAGGGGGCGAGAGTACTTC.

The V gene is TRBV30, the J gene TRBJ1-1; TRBD1 agrees at 8 bases. Germline values: CDR1 GTSNPN, CDR2 SVGIG (reference sequence). The CDR3 length is 15 residues. V shed 0 bases and J 3 bases; nucleotides not matched to a gene: 6. The CDR3 DNA reads as TGTGCCTGGAGTGTTGACAGGGGCTGGGACACTGAAGCTTTCTTT. It specifies CAWSVDRGWDTEAFF. The entire variable domain, with the rest obtained from reference TRBV30 and TRBJ1-1, is as follows: SQTIHQWPATLVQPVGSPLSLECTVEGTSNPNLYWYRQAAGRGLQLLFYSVGIGQISSEVPQNLSASRPQDRQFILSSKKLLLSDSGFYLCAWSVDRGWDTEAFFGQGTRLTVV.